These 17 T cell receptor beta chains came from one sample sequenced in a study of T cell repertoires in cytomegalovirus infection. Via MiXCR, TCRdb re-called the reads, giving one row per CDR3 protein. The table shows about 890,000 distinct CDR3 sequences, with roughly 31% occurring only once. What these receptors recognize is not known. This sample comprised cultured CD8+ T cells from PBMCs, obtained from culture after CMV antigen stimulation. These receptors all stem from a human donor in good health (CMV status not recorded). Some clones in this sample may be carry-over from other donors' samples.

The chain is built from TRBV11-2 and TRBJ1-6, with TRBD1 as a possible D gene (6 bases). The CDR3 runs to 18 residues. V dropped 4 bases and J dropped 0 bases, with 16 bases sitting between them. Germline lookup yields CDR1 SGHAT and CDR2 FQNNGV. As DNA, the CDR3 is TGTGCCAGCAGCTCCCCGAAAGGGGGGAGCTCCTATAATTCACCCCTCCACTTT. The encoded protein is CASSSPKGGSSYNSPLHF.

This rearrangement joins TRBV29-1 to TRBJ2-1, with TRBD2 as a possible D gene (6 bases). The length of the CDR3 is 13 residues. Per germline, CDR1 SQVTM and CDR2 ANQGSEA. The CDR3 sequence: CSAPGDQWNEQFF. CDR3 sequence (DNA): TGCAGTGCCCCGGGAGACCAGTGGAATGAGCAGTTCTTC.

The chain is built from TRBV5-4 and TRBJ2-5; 9 bases are shared with TRBD2. V shed 2 bases and J 4 bases; nucleotides not matched to a gene: 9. CDR3 length equals 16 residues. In germline, CDR1 is SGHNT, CDR2 YYREEE (reference sequence). The CDR3 bases are TGTGCCAGCAGCTTCGACGCGGGGGGGAGGGGAGAGACCCAGTACTTC. This codes for CASSFDAGGRGETQYF.

With regard to this clonotype: The junction departs from germline at one end; a sequencing error may be responsible. V gene TRBV6-6 combines with J gene TRBJ2-2; perhaps TRBD1 as D (6 bases). Germline V lookup: CDR1 MNHNY, CDR2 SVGAGI (reference sequence). This CDR3 has 17 residues. CDR3 protein: CVSSYILRVRGTGELFF. CDR3 DNA: TGTGTCAGCAGTTACATTCTCCGTGTCAGGGGAACCGGGGAGCTGTTTTTT.

This sequence joins TRBV27 and TRBJ2-3; 8 bases align to TRBD2. This CDR3 is built from 16 residues. The germline V gene has CDR1 MNHEY and CDR2 SMNVEV (reference sequence). The ends lost 3 bases at V and 2 bases at J; junction bases unmatched: 7. DNA of the CDR3: TGTGCCAGCAGTTTCCGGGGGGGGCCCTACACAGATACGCAGTATTTT. Its translation: CASSFRGGPYTDTQYF.

This clonotype is categorized as medium-sized. The chain joins TRBV7-2 to TRBJ2-3; a weak D match, TRBD2 (5 bases). The germline V and J ends were trimmed by 6 bases and 1 base, with 11 bases remaining between them. CDR3 length: 14 amino acids. Germline values: CDR1 SGHTA, CDR2 FQGNSA. CDR3 in amino acids: CASRLGAGTDTQYF. The CDR3 DNA reads as TGTGCCAGCAGACTAGGCGCCGGCACAGATACGCAGTATTTT.

This clonotype came up once. The chain has TRBV20-1 and TRBJ2-7; the D is unclear. Germline assignment: CDR1 DFQATT and CDR2 SNEGSKA (reference sequence). Trimming cost V 1 base and J 6 bases, with 16 bases left between them. The CDR3 totals 14 residues. CDR3 residues: CSARVSGELREQYF. The CDR3, as DNA: TGCAGTGCTAGAGTTTCCGGAGAACTACGCGAGCAGTACTTC.

As DNA, the CDR3 is TGTGCCAGCAGCTTAGCTGGGCGGACCTTCACAGATACGCAGTATTTT. Its protein is CASSLAGRTFTDTQYF. The chain links TRBV7-2 to TRBJ2-3; no definite D call. Trimming left V 0 bases short and J 2 bases short, with 12 bases between. This CDR3 contains 16 residues. Germline V lookup: CDR1 SGHTA, CDR2 FQGNSA.

This clonotype was found a few times. The chain is built from TRBV27 and TRBJ2-4; possible D gene TRBD1, 5 bases. Looked up from germline, CDR1 is MNHEY and CDR2 is SMNVEV (reference sequence). V lost 5 bases to trimming and J lost 7 bases, with 15 bases between them. This CDR3 region has 14 residues. The CDR3: CASSAKGRENIQYF. In nucleotides, the CDR3 is TGTGCCAGCAGTGCTAAGGGGCGCGAGAACATTCAGTACTTC.

The sample holds a few counts of this clonotype. The CDR3 region has the DNA TGTGCCAGCAGCTTACACAAGGAGGGGTCCACAGATACGCAGTATTTT. It encodes CASSLHKEGSTDTQYF. The chain carries TRBV11-3 and TRBJ2-3; D may be TRBD2 (6 bases). The CDR3 extends over 16 amino acids. Trimming cost V 2 bases and J 2 bases, with 14 bases left between them. Germline lookup yields CDR1 SGHNT and CDR2 YENEEA.

The chain links TRBV12-5 to TRBJ2-5, with D unresolved. CDR1 is LGHNT, CDR2 FRNRAP, per germline. The CDR3 is 16 amino acids. Trimming removed 2 bases from V and 2 bases from J, with 15 bases in between. The CDR3 is CASGLWEDGEQETQYF. The CDR3 nucleotides read TGTGCTAGTGGTTTGTGGGAAGATGGGGAACAAGAGACCCAGTACTTC.

In this sample, this clonotype turned up many times. J is TRBJ2-5 and V is TRBV7-2, with 8 nucleotides matching TRBD2. Trimming at V came to 3 bases and at J to 5 bases, leaving 5 bases not matched to a gene. CDR3 length: 14 amino acids. CDR1 SGHTA and CDR2 FQGNSA come from the germline V gene. The CDR3 DNA reads as TGTGCCAGCAGCTTGCGGGGGGCATTCGAGACCCAGTACTTC. Translation: CASSLRGAFETQYF.

In its sample, this clonotype was seen a few times. In DNA, the CDR3 is TGCGCCAGCAGCCAGGGGACAGCTCGGGCTTTCTTT. This gives the protein CASSQGTARAFF. V gene TRBV4-1 combines with J gene TRBJ1-1, with 7 bases matching TRBD1. Germline CDR1 MGHRA, CDR2 YSYEKL. V shed 3 bases, J shed 11 bases, and the junction held 6 bases outside the gene matches. CDR3 length: 12 residues.

The genes are TRBV7-6 and TRBJ2-7, with D possibly TRBD1 on 7 matching bases. Germline V lookup: CDR1 SGHVS, CDR2 FNYEAQ. V was clipped by 6 bases and J by 7 bases, with 25 bases between them. CDR3 length: 16 residues. The CDR3 spells CASRLSGQESFEEQYV. CDR3 nucleotide sequence: TGTGCCAGCAGACTTAGCGGACAGGAGAGTTTTGAGGAGCAGTACGTC.

There are a few counts of this clonotype. CDR3 residues: CASSLGGKSYTGELFF. DNA for the CDR3: TGTGCCAGCAGCCTAGGCGGGAAATCCTACACCGGGGAGCTGTTTTTT. The rearrangement links TRBV7-9 to TRBJ2-2, with D tentatively TRBD2 (6 bases). The germline CDR1 and CDR2 sequences are SEHNR and FQNEAQ (reference sequence). The CDR3 is 16 residues long. The V end lost 5 bases, the J end lost 3 bases, and 16 bases lay between the germline ends.

The V gene is TRBV12-3 or TRBV12-4, the J gene TRBJ1-1, with 9 bases aligning to TRBD1. The trim removed 5 bases at V and 6 bases at J, leaving 7 bases unmatched. The CDR3 runs to 14 residues. The CDR3 sequence is CASSAWGQGSEAFF. CDR3 in DNA: TGTGCCAGCAGTGCATGGGGACAGGGATCTGAAGCTTTCTTT.

The chain combines TRBV6-2 or TRBV6-3 with TRBJ2-1, with D maybe TRBD2 (6 bases). V was clipped by 0 bases and J by 8 bases, with 17 bases between them. The germline CDR1 and CDR2 sequences are MNHEY and SVGEGT. This CDR3 contains 16 residues. CDR3 sequence reads: CASSYSSGTRADEQFF. In DNA form, the CDR3 reads TGTGCCAGCAGTTACTCCTCCGGGACTCGGGCGGATGAGCAGTTCTTC.